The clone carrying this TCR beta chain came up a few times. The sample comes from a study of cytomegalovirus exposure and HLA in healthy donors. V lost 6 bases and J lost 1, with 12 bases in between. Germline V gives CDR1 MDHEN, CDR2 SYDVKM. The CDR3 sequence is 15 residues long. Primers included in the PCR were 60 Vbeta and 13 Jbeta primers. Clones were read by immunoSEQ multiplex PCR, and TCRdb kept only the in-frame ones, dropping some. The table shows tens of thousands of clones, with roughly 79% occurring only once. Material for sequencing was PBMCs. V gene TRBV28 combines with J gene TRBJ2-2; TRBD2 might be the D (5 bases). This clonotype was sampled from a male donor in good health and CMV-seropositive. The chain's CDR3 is CASRTSEGNTGELFF. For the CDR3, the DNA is TGTGCCAGCAGAACCAGTGAGGGGAACACCGGGGAGCTGTTTTTT.